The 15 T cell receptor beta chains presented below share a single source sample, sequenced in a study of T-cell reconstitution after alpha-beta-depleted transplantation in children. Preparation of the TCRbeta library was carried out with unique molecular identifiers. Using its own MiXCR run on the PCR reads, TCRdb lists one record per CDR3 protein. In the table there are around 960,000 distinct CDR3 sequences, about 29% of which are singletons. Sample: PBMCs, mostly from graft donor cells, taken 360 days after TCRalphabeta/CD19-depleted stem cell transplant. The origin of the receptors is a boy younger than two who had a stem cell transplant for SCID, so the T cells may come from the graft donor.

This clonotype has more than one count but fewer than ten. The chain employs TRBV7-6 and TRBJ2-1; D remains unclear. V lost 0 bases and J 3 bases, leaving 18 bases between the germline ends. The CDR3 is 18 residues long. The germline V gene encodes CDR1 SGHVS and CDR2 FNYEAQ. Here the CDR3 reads CASSLAPETPSSYNEQFF. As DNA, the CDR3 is TGTGCCAGCAGCTTAGCCCCGGAGACTCCTTCAAGCTACAATGAGCAGTTCTTC.

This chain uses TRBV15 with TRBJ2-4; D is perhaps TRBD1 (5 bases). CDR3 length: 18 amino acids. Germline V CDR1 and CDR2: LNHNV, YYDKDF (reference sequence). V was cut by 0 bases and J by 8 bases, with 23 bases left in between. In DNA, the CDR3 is TGTGCCACCAGCAGAGATCTTCACAGGCTCTTCAGGGTCGACATTCAGTACTTC. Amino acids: CATSRDLHRLFRVDIQYF.

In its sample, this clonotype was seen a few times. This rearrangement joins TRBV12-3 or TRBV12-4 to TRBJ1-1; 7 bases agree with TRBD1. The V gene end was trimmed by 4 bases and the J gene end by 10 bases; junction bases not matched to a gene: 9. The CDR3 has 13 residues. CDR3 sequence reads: CASSSTGRAGAFF. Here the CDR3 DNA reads TGTGCCAGCAGTTCGACAGGGAGGGCTGGAGCTTTCTTT.

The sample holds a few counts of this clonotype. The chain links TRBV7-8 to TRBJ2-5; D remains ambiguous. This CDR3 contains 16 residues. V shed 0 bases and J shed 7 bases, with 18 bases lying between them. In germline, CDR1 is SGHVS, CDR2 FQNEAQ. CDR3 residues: CASSLATLGKSRTQYF. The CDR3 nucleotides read TGTGCCAGCAGCTTAGCGACGTTGGGAAAGAGCAGGACCCAGTACTTC.

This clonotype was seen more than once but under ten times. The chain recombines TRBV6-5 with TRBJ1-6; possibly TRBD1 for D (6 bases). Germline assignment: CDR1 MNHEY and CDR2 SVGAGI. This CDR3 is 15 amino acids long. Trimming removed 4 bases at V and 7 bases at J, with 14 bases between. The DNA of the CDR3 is TGTGCCAGCAGTTTCCAGACAGGAACCAATTCACCCCTCCACTTT. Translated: CASSFQTGTNSPLHF.

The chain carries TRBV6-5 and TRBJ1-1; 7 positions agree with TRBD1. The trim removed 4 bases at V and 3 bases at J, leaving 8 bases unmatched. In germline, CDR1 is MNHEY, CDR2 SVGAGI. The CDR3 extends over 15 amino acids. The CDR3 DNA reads TGTGCCAGCAGTTTCTCAGGGGGAAAGGACACTGAAGCTTTCTTT. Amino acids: CASSFSGGKDTEAFF.

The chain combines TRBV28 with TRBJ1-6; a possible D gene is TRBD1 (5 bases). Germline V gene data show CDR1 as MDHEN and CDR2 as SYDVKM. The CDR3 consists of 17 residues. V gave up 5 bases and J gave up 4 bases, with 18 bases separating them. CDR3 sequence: CASSKLGRGSYNSPLHF. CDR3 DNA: TGTGCCAGCAGTAAACTTGGTAGGGGTAGTTATAATTCACCCCTCCACTTT. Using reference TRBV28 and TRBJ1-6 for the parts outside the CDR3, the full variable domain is DVKVTQSSRYLVKRTGEKVFLECVQDMDHENMFWYRQDPGLGLRLIYFSYDVKMKEKGDIPEGYSVSREKKERFSLILESASTNQTSMYLCASSKLGRGSYNSPLHFGNGTRLTVT.

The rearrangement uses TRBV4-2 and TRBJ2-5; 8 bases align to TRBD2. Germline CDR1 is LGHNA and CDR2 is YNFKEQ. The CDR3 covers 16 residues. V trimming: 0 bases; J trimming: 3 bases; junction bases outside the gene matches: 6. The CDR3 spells CASSQDVAGGKETQYF. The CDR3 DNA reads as TGTGCCAGCAGCCAAGACGTTGCGGGGGGTAAAGAGACCCAGTACTTC.

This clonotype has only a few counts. CDR3 protein: CASSLDAANNEQFF. In DNA, the CDR3 is TGTGCCAGCAGCTTGGATGCAGCAAACAATGAGCAGTTCTTC. The chain has TRBV5-4 and TRBJ2-1, with D hard to call. The V end lost 0 bases, the J end lost 5 bases, and 9 bases lay between the germline ends. Per the germline V gene, CDR1 is SGHNT and CDR2 is YYREEE (reference sequence). CDR3 length equals 14 residues.

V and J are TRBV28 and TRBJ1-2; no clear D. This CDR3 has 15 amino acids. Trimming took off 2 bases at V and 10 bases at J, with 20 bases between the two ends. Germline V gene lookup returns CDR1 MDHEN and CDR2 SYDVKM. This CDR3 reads CASSLDRGSSYIYTF. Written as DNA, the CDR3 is TGTGCCAGCAGTTTAGACCGTGGCTCTTCTTACATCTACACCTTC.

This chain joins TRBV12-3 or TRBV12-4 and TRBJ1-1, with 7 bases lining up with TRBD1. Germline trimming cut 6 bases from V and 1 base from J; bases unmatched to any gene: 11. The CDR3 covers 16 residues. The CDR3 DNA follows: TGTGCCAGCAGCTCGTGGCGACAGGGTGGGAACACTGAAGCTTTCTTT. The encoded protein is CASSSWRQGGNTEAFF.

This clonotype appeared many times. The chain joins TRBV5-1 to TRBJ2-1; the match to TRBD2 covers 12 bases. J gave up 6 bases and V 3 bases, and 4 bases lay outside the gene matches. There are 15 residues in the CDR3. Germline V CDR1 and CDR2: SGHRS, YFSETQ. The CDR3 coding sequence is TGCGCCAGCAGCTCAACTAGCGGGGGGTTCAATGAGCAGTTCTTC. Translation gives CASSSTSGGFNEQFF. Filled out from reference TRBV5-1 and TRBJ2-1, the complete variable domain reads KAGVTQTPRYLIKTRGQQVTLSCSPISGHRSVSWYQQTPGQGLQFLFEYFSETQRNKGNFPGRFSGRQFSNSRSEMNVSTLELGDSALYLCASSSTSGGFNEQFFGPGTRLTVL.

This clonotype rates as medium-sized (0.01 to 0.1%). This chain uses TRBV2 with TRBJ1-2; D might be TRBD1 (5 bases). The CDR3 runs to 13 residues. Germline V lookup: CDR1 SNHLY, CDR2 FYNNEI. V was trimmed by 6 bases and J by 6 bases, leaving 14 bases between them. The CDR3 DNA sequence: TGTGCCAGCAGCCCCGGGGGGTTGGATGGCTACACCTTC. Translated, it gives CASSPGGLDGYTF.

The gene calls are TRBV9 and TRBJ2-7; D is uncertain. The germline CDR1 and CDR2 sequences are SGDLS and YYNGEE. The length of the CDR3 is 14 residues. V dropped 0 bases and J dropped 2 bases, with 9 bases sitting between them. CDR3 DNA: TGTGCCAGCAGCGTAGACGACGGGCCCTACGAGCAGTACTTC. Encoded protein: CASSVDDGPYEQYF.

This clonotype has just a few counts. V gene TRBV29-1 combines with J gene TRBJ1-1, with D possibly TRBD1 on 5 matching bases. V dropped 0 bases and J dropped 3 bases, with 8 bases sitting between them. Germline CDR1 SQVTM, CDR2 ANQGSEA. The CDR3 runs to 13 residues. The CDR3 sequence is CSVEETEYTEAFF. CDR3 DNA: TGCAGCGTTGAAGAGACAGAGTACACTGAAGCTTTCTTT.